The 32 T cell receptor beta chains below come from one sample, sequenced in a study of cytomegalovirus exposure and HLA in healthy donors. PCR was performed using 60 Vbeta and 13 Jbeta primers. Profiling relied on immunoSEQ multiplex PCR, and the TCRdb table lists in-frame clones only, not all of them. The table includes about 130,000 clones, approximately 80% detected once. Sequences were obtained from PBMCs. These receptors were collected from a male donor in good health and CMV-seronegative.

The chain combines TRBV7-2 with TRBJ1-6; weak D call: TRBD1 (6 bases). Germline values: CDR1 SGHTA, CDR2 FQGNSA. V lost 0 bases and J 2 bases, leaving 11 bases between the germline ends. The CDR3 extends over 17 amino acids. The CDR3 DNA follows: TGTGCCAGCAGCTTAGCGGGAGGGGGTACCTATAATTCACCCCTCCACTTT. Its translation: CASSLAGGGTYNSPLHF.

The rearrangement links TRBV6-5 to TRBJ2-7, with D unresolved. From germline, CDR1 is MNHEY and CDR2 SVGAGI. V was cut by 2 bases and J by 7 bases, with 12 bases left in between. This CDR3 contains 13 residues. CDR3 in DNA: TGTGCCAGCAGTTACAAGGATTCCAGGGAGCAGTACTTC. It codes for CASSYKDSREQYF.

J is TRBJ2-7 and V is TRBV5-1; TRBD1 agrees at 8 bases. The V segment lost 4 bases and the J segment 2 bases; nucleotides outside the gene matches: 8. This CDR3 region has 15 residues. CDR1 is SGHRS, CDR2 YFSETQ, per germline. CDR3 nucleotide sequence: TGCGCCAGCAGCCAGGGGGCAGGGGGGACCTACGAGCAGTACTTC. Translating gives CASSQGAGGTYEQYF. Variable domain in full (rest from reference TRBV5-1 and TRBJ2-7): KAGVTQTPRYLIKTRGQQVTLSCSPISGHRSVSWYQQTPGQGLQFLFEYFSETQRNKGNFPGRFSGRQFSNSRSEMNVSTLELGDSALYLCASSQGAGGTYEQYFGPGTRLTVT.

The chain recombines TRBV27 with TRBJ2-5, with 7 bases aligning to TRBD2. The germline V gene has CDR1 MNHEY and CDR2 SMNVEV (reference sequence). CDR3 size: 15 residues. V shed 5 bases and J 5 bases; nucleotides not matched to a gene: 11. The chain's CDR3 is CASSLQRDFRETQYF. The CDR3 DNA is TGTGCCAGCAGTCTCCAGCGGGATTTTCGGGAGACCCAGTACTTC.

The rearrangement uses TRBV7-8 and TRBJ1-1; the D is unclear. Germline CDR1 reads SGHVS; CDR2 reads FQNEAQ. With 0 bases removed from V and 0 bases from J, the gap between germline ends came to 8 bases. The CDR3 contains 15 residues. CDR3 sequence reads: CASSLAVTLNTEAFF. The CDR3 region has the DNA TGTGCCAGCAGCTTAGCGGTGACATTGAACACTGAAGCTTTCTTT.

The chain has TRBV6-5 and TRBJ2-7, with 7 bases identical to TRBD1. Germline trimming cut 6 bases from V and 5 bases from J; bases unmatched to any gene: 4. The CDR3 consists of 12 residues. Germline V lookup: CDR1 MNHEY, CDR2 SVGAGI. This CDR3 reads CASRTQGDEQYF. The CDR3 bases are TGTGCCAGCAGAACCCAGGGGGACGAGCAGTACTTC.

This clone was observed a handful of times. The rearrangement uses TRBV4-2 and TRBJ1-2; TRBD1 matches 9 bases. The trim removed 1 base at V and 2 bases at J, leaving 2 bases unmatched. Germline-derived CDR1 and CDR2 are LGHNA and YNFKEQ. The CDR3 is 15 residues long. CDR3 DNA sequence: TGTGCCAGCAGCCAAGGAGACAGGGGGAACTATGGCTACACCTTC. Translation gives CASSQGDRGNYGYTF.

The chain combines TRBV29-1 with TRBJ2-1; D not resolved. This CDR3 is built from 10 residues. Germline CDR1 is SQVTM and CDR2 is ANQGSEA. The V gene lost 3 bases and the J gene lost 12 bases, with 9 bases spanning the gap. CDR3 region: CSVDFPGQFF. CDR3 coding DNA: TGCAGCGTTGATTTCCCGGGGCAGTTCTTC.

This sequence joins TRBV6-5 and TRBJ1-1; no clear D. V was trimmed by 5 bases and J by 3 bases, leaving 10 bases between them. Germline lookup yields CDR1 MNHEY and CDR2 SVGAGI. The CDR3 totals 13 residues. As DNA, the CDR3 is TGTGCCAGCAGTGAAGCTCTCTACACTGAAGCTTTCTTT. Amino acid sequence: CASSEALYTEAFF.

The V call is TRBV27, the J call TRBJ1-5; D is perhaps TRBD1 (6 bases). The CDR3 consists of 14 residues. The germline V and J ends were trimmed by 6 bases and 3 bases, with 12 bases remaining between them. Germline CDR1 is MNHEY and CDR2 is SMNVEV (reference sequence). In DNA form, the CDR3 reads TGTGCCAGCAGCTTACAGGGCACCAATCAGCCCCAGCATTTT. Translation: CASSLQGTNQPQHF.

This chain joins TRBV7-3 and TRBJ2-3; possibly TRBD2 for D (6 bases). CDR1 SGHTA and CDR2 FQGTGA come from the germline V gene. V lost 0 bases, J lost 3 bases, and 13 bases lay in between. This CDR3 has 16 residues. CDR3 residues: CASSLTPTRGTDTQYF. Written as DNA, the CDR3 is TGTGCCAGCAGCTTAACGCCGACTAGGGGTACAGATACGCAGTATTTT. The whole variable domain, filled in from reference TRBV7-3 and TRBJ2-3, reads GAGVSQTPSNKVTEKGKYVELRCDPISGHTALYWYRQSLGQGPEFLIYFQGTGAADDSGLPNDRFFAVRPEGSVSTLKIQRTERGDSAVYLCASSLTPTRGTDTQYFGPGTRLTVL.

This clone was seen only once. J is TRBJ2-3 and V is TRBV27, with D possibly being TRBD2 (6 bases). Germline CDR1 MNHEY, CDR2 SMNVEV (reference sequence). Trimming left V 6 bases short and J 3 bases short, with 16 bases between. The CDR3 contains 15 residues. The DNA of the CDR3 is TGTGCCAGCAGGTCTATGGGGAGGTCAACAGATACGCAGTATTTT. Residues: CASRSMGRSTDTQYF.

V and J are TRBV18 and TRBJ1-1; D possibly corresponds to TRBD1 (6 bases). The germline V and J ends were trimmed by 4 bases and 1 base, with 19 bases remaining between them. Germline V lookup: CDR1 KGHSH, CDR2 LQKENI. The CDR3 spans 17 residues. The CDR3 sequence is CASSLTGILLRNTEAFF. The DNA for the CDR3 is TGTGCCAGCTCACTCACAGGGATCCTCTTAAGGAACACTGAAGCTTTCTTT.

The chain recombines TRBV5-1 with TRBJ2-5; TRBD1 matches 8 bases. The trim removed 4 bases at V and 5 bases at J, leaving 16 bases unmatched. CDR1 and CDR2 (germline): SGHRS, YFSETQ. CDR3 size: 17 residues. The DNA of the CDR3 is TGCGCCAGCAGCCCTAAGCGGACAGGGACAGTGGTGGAGACCCAGTACTTC. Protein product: CASSPKRTGTVVETQYF.

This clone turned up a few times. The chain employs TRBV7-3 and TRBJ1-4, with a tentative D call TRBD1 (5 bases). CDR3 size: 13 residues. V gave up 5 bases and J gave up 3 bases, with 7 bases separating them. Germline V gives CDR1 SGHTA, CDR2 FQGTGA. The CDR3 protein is CASSAGANEKLFF. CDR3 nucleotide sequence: TGTGCCAGCAGCGCGGGGGCTAATGAAAAACTGTTTTTT.

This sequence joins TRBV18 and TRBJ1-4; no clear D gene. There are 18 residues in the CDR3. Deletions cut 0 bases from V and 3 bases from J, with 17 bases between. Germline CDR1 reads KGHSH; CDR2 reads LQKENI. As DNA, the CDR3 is TGTGCCAGCTCACCACCACGGAAGCGGGAGCCCCCTAATGAAAAACTGTTTTTT. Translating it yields CASSPPRKREPPNEKLFF.

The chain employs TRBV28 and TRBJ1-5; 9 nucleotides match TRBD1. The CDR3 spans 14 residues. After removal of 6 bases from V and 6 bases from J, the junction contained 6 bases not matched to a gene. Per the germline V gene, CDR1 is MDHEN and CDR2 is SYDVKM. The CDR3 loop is CASSPTGGTQPQHF. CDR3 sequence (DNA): TGTGCCAGCAGCCCGACAGGGGGAACTCAGCCCCAGCATTTT.

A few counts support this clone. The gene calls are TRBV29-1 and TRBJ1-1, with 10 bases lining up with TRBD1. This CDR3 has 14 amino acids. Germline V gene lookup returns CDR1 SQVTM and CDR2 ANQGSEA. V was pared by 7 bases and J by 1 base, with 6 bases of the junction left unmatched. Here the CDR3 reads CSAPGTGANTEAFF. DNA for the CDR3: TGCAGCGCCCCCGGGACAGGGGCGAACACTGAAGCTTTCTTT.

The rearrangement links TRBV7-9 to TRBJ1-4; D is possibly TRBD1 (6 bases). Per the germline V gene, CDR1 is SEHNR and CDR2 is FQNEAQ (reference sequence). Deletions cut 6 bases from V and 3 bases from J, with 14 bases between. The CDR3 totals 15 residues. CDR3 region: CASSFDGTSNEKLFF. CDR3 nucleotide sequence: TGTGCCAGCAGTTTCGACGGGACATCTAATGAAAAACTGTTTTTT.

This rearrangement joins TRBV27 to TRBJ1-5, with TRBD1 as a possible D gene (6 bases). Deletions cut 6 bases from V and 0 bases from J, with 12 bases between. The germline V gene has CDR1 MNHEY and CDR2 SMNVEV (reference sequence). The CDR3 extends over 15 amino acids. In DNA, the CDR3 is TGTGCCAGCAGACAGGGCGGGAGTAGCAATCAGCCCCAGCATTTT. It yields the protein CASRQGGSSNQPQHF.

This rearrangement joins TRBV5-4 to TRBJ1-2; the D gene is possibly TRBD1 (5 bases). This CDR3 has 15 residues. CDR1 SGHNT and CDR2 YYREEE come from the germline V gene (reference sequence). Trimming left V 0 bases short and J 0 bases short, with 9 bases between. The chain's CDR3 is CASSLEGRANYGYTF. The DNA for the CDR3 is TGTGCCAGCAGCTTGGAGGGGCGAGCTAACTATGGCTACACCTTC.

CDR3 region: CASSLVRGTGELFF. The CDR3 DNA follows: TGTGCCAGCAGTTTGGTCAGGGGTACCGGGGAGCTGTTTTTT. The V call is TRBV27, the J call TRBJ2-2; perhaps TRBD1 as D (6 bases). The CDR3 length is 14 residues. Per the germline V gene, CDR1 is MNHEY and CDR2 is SMNVEV (reference sequence). The V end lost 3 bases, the J end lost 5 bases, and 10 bases lay between the germline ends.

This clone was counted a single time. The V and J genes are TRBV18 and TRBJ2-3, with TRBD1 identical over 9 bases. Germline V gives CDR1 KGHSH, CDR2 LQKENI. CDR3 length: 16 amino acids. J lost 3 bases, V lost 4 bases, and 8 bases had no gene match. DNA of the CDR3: TGTGCCAGCTCACAAGACAGGGGGTTCGGAACAGATACGCAGTATTTT. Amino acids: CASSQDRGFGTDTQYF. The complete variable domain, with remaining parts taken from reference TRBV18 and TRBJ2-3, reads NAGVMQNPRHLVRRRGQEARLRCSPMKGHSHVYWYRQLPEEGLKFMVYLQKENIIDESGMPKERFSAEFPKEGPSILRIQQVVRGDSAAYFCASSQDRGFGTDTQYFGPGTRLTVL.

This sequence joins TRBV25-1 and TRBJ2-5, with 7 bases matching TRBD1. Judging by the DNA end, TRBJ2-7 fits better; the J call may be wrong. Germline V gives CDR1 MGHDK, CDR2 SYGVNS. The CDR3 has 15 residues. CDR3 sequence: CASSEKGAGYYEQYF. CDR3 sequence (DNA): TGTGCCAGCAGTGAAAAGGGGGCGGGTTACTACGAGCAGTACTTC.

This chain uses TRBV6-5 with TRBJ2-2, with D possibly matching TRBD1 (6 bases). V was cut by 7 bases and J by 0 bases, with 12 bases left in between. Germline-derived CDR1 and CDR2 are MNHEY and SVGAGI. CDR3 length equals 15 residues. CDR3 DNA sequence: TGTGCCAGCACCAAGGGGACACCGAACACCGGGGAGCTGTTTTTT. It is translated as CASTKGTPNTGELFF.

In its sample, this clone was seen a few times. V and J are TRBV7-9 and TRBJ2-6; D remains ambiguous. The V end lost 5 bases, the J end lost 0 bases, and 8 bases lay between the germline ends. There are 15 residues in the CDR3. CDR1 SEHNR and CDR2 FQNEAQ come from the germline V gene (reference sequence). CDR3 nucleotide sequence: TGTGCCAGCAGCCCAGTAAACTCTGGGGCCAACGTCCTGACTTTC. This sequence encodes CASSPVNSGANVLTF.

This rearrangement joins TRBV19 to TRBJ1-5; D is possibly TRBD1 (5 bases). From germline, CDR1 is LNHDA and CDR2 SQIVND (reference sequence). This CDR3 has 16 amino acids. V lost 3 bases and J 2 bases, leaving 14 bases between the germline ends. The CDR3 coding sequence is TGTGCCAGTAGTATCTACGGGGGGGGTGGCAATCAGCCCCAGCATTTT. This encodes CASSIYGGGGNQPQHF. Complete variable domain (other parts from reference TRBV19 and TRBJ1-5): DGGITQSPKYLFRKEGQNVTLSCEQNLNHDAMYWYRQDPGQGLRLIYYSQIVNDFQKGDIAEGYSVSREKKESFPLTVTSAQKNPTAFYLCASSIYGGGGNQPQHFGDGTRLSIL.

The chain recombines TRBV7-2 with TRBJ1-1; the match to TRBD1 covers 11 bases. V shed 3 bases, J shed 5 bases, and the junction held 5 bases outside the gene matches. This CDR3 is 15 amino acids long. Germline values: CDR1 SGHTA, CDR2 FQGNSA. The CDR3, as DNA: TGTGCCAGCAGCTTTACCGGGACAGGGGGGACTGAAGCTTTCTTT. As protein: CASSFTGTGGTEAFF.

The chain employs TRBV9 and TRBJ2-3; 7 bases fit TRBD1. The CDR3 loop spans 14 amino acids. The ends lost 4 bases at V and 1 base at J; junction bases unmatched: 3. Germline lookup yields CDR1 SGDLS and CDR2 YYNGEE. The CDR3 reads CASSFGQGTDTQYF. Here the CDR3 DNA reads TGTGCCAGCAGCTTTGGACAGGGCACAGATACGCAGTATTTT.

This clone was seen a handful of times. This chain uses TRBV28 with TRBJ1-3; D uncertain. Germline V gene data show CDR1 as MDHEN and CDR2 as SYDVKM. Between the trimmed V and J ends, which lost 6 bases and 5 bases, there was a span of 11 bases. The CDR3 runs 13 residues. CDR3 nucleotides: TGTGCCAGCAGCGGCCCGGGGAGAAACACCATATATTTT. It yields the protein CASSGPGRNTIYF.

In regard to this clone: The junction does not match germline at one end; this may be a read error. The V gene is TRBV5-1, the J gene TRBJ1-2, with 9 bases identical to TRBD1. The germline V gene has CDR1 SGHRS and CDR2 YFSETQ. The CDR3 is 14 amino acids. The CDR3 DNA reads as TGCGCCAGCAGCTTGGAATCCGGGACAGGGTTATGGGGCTTC. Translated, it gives CASSLESGTGLWGF.

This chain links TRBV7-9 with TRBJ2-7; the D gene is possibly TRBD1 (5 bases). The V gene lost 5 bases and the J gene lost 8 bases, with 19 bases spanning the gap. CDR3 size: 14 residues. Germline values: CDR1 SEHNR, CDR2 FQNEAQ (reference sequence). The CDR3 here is CASSRTYSKQKQYF. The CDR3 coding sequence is TGTGCCAGCAGCCGGACATACTCCAAACAAAAGCAGTACTTC.